The sequence of this TCR beta chain was determined in a study of beta chain features in type 1 diabetes. All of the isolated RNA was reverse transcribed, so expressed TCRB transcripts were sequenced. Clones were sequenced by immunoSEQ multiplex PCR, and TCRdb holds only the in-frame ones, with some missing. The sample carries about 340,000 clones, 13% recorded once. Study-wide results and limits: More deletions and fewer insertions at VDJ junctions were found in patients with type 1 diabetes. In the patient group, naive, central memory and Treg TCRB repertoires seemed more alike than in the healthy donor group. Shortening of TCRB CDR3s, moderate but significant, appeared in all four CD4+ subsets of Type 1 diabetes patients.

Concerning this clone itself: What it recognizes is unknown.

The V end lost 5 bases, the J end lost 4 bases, and 11 bases lay between the germline ends. The CDR3 length is 14 residues. Germline V CDR1 and CDR2: SEHNR, FQNEAQ (reference sequence). Sequencing was done on a sample of naive CD4+ T cells from blood. The chain uses TRBV7-9 and TRBJ2-2; weak D call: TRBD1 (5 bases). This TCR was sampled from a woman aged 18-29 years with type 1 diabetes. The CDR3 loop reads CASSLRVLTGELFF. The DNA of the CDR3 is TGTGCCAGCAGCCTCAGGGTACTCACCGGGGAGCTGTTTTTT.